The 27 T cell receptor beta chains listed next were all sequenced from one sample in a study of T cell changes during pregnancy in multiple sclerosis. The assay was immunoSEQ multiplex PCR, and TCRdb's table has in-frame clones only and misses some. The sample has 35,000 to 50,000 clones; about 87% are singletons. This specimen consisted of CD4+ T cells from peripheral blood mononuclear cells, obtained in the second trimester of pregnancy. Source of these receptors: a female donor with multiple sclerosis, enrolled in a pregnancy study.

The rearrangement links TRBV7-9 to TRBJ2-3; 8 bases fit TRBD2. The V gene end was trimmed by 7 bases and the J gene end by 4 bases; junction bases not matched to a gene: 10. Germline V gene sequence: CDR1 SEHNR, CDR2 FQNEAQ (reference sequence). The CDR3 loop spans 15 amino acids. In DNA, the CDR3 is TGTGCCAGCACCCCCTCAAGGACTAGCCCAGATACGCAGTATTTT. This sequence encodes CASTPSRTSPDTQYF.

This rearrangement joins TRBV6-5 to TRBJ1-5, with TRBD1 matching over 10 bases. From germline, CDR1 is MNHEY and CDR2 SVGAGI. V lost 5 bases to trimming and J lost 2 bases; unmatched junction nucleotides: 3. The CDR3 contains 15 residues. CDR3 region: CASSRQGAGNQPQHF. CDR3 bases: TGTGCCAGCAGTCGACAGGGGGCAGGCAATCAGCCCCAGCATTTT.

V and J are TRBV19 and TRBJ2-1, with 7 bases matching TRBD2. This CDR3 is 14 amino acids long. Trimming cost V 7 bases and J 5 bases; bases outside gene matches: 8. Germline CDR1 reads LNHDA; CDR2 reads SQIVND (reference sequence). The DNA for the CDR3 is TGTGCCAGTACCTGGACTAGGGACGACAATGAGCAGTTCTTC. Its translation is CASTWTRDDNEQFF.

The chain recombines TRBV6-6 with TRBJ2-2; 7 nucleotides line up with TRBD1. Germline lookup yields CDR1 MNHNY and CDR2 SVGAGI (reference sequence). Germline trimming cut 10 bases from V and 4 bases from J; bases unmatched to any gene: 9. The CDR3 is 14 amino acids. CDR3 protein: CATHRDSRTGELFF. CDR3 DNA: TGTGCCACCCACCGGGACAGTCGCACCGGGGAGCTGTTTTTT.

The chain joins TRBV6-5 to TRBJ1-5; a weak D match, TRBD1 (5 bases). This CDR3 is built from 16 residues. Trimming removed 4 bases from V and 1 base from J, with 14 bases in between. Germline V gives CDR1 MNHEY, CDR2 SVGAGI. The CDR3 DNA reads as TGTGCCAGCAGTTCGGGAGCCCGGGGGAGCAATCAGCCCCAGCATTTT. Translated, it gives CASSSGARGSNQPQHF.

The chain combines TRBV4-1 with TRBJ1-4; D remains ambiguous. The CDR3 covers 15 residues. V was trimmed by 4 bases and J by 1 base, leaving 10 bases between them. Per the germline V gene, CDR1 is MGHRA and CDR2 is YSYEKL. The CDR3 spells CASSLTPVTNEKLFF. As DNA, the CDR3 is TGCGCCAGCAGCCTAACTCCGGTAACTAATGAAAAACTGTTTTTT.

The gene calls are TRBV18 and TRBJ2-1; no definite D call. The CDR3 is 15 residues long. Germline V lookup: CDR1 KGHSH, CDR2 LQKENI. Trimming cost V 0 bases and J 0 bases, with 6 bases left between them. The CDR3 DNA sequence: TGTGCCAGCTCACCACCTTCCCGCTCCTACAATGAGCAGTTCTTC. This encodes CASSPPSRSYNEQFF. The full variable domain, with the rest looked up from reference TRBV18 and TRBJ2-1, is NAGVMQNPRHLVRRRGQEARLRCSPMKGHSHVYWYRQLPEEGLKFMVYLQKENIIDESGMPKERFSAEFPKEGPSILRIQQVVRGDSAAYFCASSPPSRSYNEQFFGPGTRLTVL.

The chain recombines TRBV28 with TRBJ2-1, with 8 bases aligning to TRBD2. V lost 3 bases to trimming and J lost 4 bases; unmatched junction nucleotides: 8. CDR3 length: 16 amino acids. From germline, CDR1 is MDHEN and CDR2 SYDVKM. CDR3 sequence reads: CASSFQREKAYNEQFF. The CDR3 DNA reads TGTGCCAGCAGTTTTCAGCGGGAGAAGGCATACAATGAGCAGTTCTTC.

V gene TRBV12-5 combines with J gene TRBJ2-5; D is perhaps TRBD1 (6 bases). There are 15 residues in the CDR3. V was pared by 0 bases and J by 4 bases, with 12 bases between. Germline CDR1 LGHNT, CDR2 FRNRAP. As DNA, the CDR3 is TGTGCTAGTGGTTTGGTACTTGCAGGGGTAGAGACCCAGTACTTC. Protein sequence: CASGLVLAGVETQYF.

The CDR3 loop is CASSLTLQGRNEQFF. The DNA of the CDR3 is TGTGCCAGCAGCTTGACGTTACAGGGGCGGAATGAGCAGTTCTTC. This chain uses TRBV7-9 with TRBJ2-1; 7 bases map to TRBD1. Germline assignment: CDR1 SEHNR and CDR2 FQNEAQ (reference sequence). The CDR3 loop spans 15 amino acids. The ends lost 3 bases at V and 7 bases at J; junction bases unmatched: 9.

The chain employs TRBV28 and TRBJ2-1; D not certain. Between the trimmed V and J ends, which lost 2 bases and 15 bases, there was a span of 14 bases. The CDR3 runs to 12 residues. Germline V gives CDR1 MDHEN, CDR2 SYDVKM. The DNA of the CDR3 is TGTGCCAGCAGTTTACTAGTTTCTAATCTGTTCTTC. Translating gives CASSLLVSNLFF.

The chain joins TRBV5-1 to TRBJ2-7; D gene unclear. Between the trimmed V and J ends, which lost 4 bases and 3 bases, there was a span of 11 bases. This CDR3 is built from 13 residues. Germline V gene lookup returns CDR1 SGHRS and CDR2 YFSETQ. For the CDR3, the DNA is TGCGCCAGCAGCCTAAGCCTTGTCTACGAGCAGTACTTC. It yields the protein CASSLSLVYEQYF.

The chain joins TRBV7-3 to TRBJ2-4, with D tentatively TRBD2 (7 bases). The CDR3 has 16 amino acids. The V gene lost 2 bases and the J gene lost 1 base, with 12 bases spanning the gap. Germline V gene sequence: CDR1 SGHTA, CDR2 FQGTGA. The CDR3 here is CASSLLGGAAKNIQYF. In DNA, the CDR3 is TGTGCCAGCAGCTTATTAGGGGGGGCGGCCAAAAACATTCAGTACTTC.

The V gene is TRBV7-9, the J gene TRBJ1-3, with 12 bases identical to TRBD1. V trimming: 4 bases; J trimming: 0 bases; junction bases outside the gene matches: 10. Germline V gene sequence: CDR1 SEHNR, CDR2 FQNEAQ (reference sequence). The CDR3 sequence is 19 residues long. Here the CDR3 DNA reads TGTGCCAGCAGCTCACCGGGACAGGGGGCGCGAGCCTCTGGAAACACCATATATTTT. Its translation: CASSSPGQGARASGNTIYF.

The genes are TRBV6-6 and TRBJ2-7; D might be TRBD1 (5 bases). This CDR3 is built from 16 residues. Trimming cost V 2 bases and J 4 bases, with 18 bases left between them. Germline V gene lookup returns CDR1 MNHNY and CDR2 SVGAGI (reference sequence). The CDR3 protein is CASSYPLPQGSYEQYF. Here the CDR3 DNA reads TGTGCCAGCAGTTACCCGCTCCCCCAGGGCTCATACGAGCAGTACTTC.

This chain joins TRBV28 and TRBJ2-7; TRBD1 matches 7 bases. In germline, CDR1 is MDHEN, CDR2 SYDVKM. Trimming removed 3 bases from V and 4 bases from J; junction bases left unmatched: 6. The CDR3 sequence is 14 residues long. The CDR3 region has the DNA TGTGCCAGCAGTTTGGTGGGACAGAGTTACGAGCAGTACTTC. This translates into CASSLVGQSYEQYF.

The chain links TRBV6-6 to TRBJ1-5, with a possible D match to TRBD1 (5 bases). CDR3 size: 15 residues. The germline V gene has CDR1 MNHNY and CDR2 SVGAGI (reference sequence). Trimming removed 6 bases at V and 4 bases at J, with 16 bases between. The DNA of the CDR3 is TGTGCCAGCAGGGCTCCGGAGGGGCAGAATCAGCCCCAGCATTTT. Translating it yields CASRAPEGQNQPQHF.

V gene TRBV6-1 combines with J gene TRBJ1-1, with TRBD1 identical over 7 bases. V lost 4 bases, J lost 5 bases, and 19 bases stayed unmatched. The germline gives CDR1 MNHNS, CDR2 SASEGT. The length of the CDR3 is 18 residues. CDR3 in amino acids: CASSGLWERYRGYTEAFF. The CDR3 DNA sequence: TGTGCCAGCAGTGGTCTTTGGGAACGTTACAGGGGATATACTGAAGCTTTCTTT.

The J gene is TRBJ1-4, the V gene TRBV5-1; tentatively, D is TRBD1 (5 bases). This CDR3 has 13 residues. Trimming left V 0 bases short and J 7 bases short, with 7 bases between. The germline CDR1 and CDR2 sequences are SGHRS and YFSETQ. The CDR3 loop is CASSLEGVEKLFF. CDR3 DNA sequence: TGCGCCAGCAGCTTGGAAGGGGTTGAAAAACTGTTTTTT.

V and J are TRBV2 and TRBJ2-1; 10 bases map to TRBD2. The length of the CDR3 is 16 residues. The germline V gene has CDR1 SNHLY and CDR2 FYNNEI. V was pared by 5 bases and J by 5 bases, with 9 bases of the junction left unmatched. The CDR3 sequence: CASSPSGRGTDNEQFF. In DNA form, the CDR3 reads TGTGCCAGCAGTCCTAGCGGGAGAGGGACGGACAATGAGCAGTTCTTC.

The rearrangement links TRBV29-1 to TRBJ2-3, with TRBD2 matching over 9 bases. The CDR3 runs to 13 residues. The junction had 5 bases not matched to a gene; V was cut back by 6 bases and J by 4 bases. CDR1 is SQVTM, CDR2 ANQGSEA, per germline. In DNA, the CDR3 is TGCAGCGTCGGACTAGCGTTCGCAGATACGCAGTATTTT. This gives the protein CSVGLAFADTQYF.

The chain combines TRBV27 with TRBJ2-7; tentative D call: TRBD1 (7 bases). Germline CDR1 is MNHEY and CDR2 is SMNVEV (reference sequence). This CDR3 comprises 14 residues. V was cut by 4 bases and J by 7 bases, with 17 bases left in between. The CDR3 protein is CASSSRGAPLEQYF. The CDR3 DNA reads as TGTGCCAGCAGTTCCAGGGGGGCCCCACTGGAGCAGTACTTC.

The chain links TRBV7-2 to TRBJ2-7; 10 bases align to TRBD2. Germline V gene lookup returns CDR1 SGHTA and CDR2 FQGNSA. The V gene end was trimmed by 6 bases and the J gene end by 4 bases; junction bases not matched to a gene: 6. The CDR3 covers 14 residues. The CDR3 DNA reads TGTGCCAGCAGGGCTAGCGGGAGTGGGTACGAGCAGTACTTC. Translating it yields CASRASGSGYEQYF.

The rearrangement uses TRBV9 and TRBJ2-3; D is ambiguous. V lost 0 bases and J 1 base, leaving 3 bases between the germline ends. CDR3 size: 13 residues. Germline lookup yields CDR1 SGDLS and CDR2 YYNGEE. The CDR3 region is CASSVVGTDTQYF. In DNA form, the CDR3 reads TGTGCCAGCAGCGTAGTCGGCACAGATACGCAGTATTTT.

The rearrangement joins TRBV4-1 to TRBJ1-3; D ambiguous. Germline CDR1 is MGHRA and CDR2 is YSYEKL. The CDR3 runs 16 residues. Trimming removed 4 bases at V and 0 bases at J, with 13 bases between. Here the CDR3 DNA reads TGCGCCAGCAGCCCCTCACCACAGTTCTCTGGAAACACCATATATTTT. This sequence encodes CASSPSPQFSGNTIYF.

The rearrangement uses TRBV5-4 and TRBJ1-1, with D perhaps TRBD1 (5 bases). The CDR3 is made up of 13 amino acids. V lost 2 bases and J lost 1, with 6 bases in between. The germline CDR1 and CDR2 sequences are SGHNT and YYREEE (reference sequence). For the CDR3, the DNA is TGTGCCAGCAGCTTTACAGGGAACACTGAAGCTTTCTTT. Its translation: CASSFTGNTEAFF.

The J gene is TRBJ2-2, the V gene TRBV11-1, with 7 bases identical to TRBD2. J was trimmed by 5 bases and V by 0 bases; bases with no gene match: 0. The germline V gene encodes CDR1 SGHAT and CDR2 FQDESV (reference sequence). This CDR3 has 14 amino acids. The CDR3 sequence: CASSLASGTGELFF. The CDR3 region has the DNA TGTGCCAGCAGCTTAGCTAGCGGGACCGGGGAGCTGTTTTTT.